This TCR beta chain was identified in a study of early T cells in non-severe SARS-CoV-2 infection. Study in general: The study sequenced bulk RNA from unsorted whole blood, with chains unpaired.

Separate cDNA molecules each had unique molecular identifiers attached to them. MiXCR was run by TCRdb on the 5' RACE reads, yielding one entry per CDR3 protein. The table includes approximately 80,000 distinct CDR3 sequences, about 12% detected once. The CDR3 is 15 amino acids. Germline V CDR1 and CDR2: SNHLY, FYNNEI. With V trimmed by 5 bases and J by 4 bases, 7 bases remained unmatched. This clonotype occurred a few times. Antigen unknown. Points from the study as a whole: In VDJdb matching, anti-spike CD8 responses were favored while private and CD4 specificities went missing.

This chain connects TRBV2 to TRBJ2-3; 9 bases line up with TRBD1. Sequencing was performed on whole blood. The TCR originated in an adult who was a healthcare worker with PCR-confirmed SARS-CoV-2 infection or an uninfected control (not recorded which). The CDR3, as DNA: TGTGCCAGCAGTCCGGGACAGGGTGGTGCAGATACGCAGTATTTT. Amino acids: CASSPGQGGADTQYF.